Listed here are 21 T cell receptor beta chains from one sample, sequenced in a study of shared clonotypes between healthy human individuals. CD45RO-negative, CCR7-selected cells formed the naive CD8 fraction, which excluded terminally differentiated effector memory CD45RA+ cells. The assay was immunoSEQ multiplex PCR, and TCRdb's table has in-frame clones only and misses some. The table lists hundreds of thousands of clones, about 97% of them singletons. Material for sequencing was naive CD8+ T cells sorted from blood. All receptors derive from a man younger than 45 in good health.

The V call is TRBV7-8, the J call TRBJ2-7, with 13 bases identical to TRBD2. Germline V gene lookup returns CDR1 SGHVS and CDR2 FQNEAQ. V was clipped by 4 bases and J by 0 bases; unmatched bases: 3. The CDR3 runs to 16 residues. In nucleotides, the CDR3 is TGTGCCAGCAGCTCAACTAGCGGGAGGGCCTCCTACGAGCAGTACTTC. Translation gives CASSSTSGRASYEQYF.

This clone was picked up one time. The chain joins TRBV29-1 to TRBJ2-3, with 14 bases lining up with TRBD2. From germline, CDR1 is SQVTM and CDR2 ANQGSEA. V was pared by 8 bases and J by 4 bases, with 17 bases of the junction left unmatched. The CDR3 is 18 amino acids. The CDR3 reads CSILGLAGGLADSDTQYF. For the CDR3, the DNA is TGCAGCATCCTAGGACTAGCGGGAGGCCTCGCAGACTCAGATACGCAGTATTTT.

The V gene is TRBV7-6, the J gene TRBJ1-4; D unresolved. Trimming removed 5 bases from V and 5 bases from J, with 18 bases in between. The CDR3 is 16 residues long. Germline CDR1 is SGHVS and CDR2 is FNYEAQ. The CDR3 region is CASSGVPDGLNEKLFF. The CDR3 DNA sequence: TGTGCCAGCAGCGGAGTCCCAGACGGCCTGAATGAAAAACTGTTTTTT.

J is TRBJ2-3 and V is TRBV5-4; the D is unclear. Trimming shortened V by 4 bases and J by 0 bases, and 12 bases separated the two germline ends. The CDR3 is 15 amino acids. CDR1 is SGHNT, CDR2 YYREEE, per germline (reference sequence). The CDR3 here is CASSPPAASTDTQYF. The CDR3 DNA follows: TGTGCCAGCAGCCCCCCTGCGGCGAGCACAGATACGCAGTATTTT.

The chain is built from TRBV27 and TRBJ1-2; no definite D call. Trimming pared 3 bases from V and 4 bases from J, leaving 12 bases between. The CDR3 contains 14 residues. Per the germline V gene, CDR1 is MNHEY and CDR2 is SMNVEV (reference sequence). The CDR3 DNA sequence: TGTGCCAGCAGTTTCATGGGTCCGGCCTATGGCTACACCTTC. Protein: CASSFMGPAYGYTF.

V and J are TRBV29-1 and TRBJ2-1, with 14 bases matching TRBD2. This CDR3 contains 17 residues. V gave up 6 bases and J gave up 1 base; unmatched junction bases: 8. Germline V gene sequence: CDR1 SQVTM, CDR2 ANQGSEA. The DNA for the CDR3 is TGCAGCGTGGACGGGACTAGCGGGAGAGTGTCCTACAATGAGCAGTTCTTC. Translation gives CSVDGTSGRVSYNEQFF.

In regard to this clone: This specimen includes other DNA sequences encoding the same CDR3. Here the CDR3 DNA reads TGCGCCAGCAGCCAAGGTAATGAGCAGTTCTTC. As protein: CASSQGNEQFF. The J gene is TRBJ2-1, the V gene TRBV4-1; no definite D call. The CDR3 length is 11 residues. CDR1 and CDR2 from the germline V gene are MGHRA and YSYEKL. V was shortened by 1 base and J by 7 bases, with 2 bases between the two germline ends.

The chain is built from TRBV6-6 and TRBJ1-1, with D uncertain. The V end lost 2 bases, the J end lost 10 bases, and 11 bases lay between the germline ends. Germline assignment: CDR1 MNHNY and CDR2 SVGAGI (reference sequence). This CDR3 region has 12 residues. The CDR3 bases are TGTGCCAGCAGTTACGGGCCCGCGGGAGCTTTCTTT. This translates into CASSYGPAGAFF.

This chain connects TRBV9 to TRBJ2-7, with 11 bases matching TRBD1. The CDR3 consists of 15 residues. Germline assignment: CDR1 SGDLS and CDR2 YYNGEE. The V and J ends lost 3 bases and 5 bases, in that order; junction bases with no gene match: 7. The CDR3 DNA sequence: TGTGCCAGCAGCGCACCGGGACAGGGGGACCACGAGCAGTACTTC. It is translated as CASSAPGQGDHEQYF.

The V call is TRBV4-1, the J call TRBJ2-3, with 7 bases that match TRBD2. The ends lost 4 bases at V and 4 bases at J; junction bases unmatched: 14. Germline CDR1 MGHRA, CDR2 YSYEKL. The CDR3 totals 17 residues. CDR3 residues: CASSPRLAGGFADTQYF. The DNA for the CDR3 is TGCGCCAGCAGCCCTCGACTAGCCGGAGGGTTCGCAGATACGCAGTATTTT.

The chain carries TRBV6-6 and TRBJ2-1, with 8 nucleotides matching TRBD2. CDR3 size: 15 residues. Germline trimming cut 5 bases from V and 4 bases from J; bases unmatched to any gene: 7. Germline V gene data show CDR1 as MNHNY and CDR2 as SVGAGI (reference sequence). This CDR3 reads CASSQIGGGYNEQFF. CDR3 DNA: TGTGCCAGCAGTCAGATTGGCGGGGGGTACAATGAGCAGTTCTTC.

The V and J genes are TRBV28 and TRBJ2-7; 15 bases are shared with TRBD2. With V trimmed by 5 bases and J by 0 bases, 11 bases remained unmatched. The CDR3 has 19 residues. Per the germline V gene, CDR1 is MDHEN and CDR2 is SYDVKM. CDR3: CASSPLGTSGRYYSYEQYF. The DNA for the CDR3 is TGTGCCAGCAGTCCACTCGGGACTAGCGGGAGGTACTACTCCTACGAGCAGTACTTC. Combining the CDR3 with reference TRBV28 and TRBJ2-7 gives the whole variable domain DVKVTQSSRYLVKRTGEKVFLECVQDMDHENMFWYRQDPGLGLRLIYFSYDVKMKEKGDIPEGYSVSREKKERFSLILESASTNQTSMYLCASSPLGTSGRYYSYEQYFGPGTRLTVT.

A remark on this clone: This sample also contains other DNA sequences that code for the same CDR3. The CDR3 reads CASSPLYEQYF. The CDR3 nucleotides are TGTGCCAGCAGCCCACTCTACGAGCAGTACTTC. The chain joins TRBV7-9 to TRBJ2-7; D unresolved. Germline V gene data show CDR1 as SEHNR and CDR2 as FQNEAQ (reference sequence). V was shortened by 5 bases and J by 3 bases, with 5 bases between the two germline ends. The CDR3 runs to 11 residues.

With respect to this clone: The sample carries other DNA sequences with the same CDR3. J is TRBJ2-7 and V is TRBV11-2; D not resolved. V lost 6 bases to trimming and J lost 4 bases, with 7 bases between them. The CDR3 has 11 amino acids. In germline, CDR1 is SGHAT, CDR2 FQNNGV. This chain's CDR3 is CASSSIYEQYF. CDR3 nucleotide sequence: TGTGCCAGCAGTTCGATATACGAGCAGTACTTC.

V usage is TRBV27 and J usage is TRBJ1-2, with D tentatively TRBD1 (5 bases). The CDR3 contains 17 residues. Germline loops: CDR1 MNHEY, CDR2 SMNVEV (reference sequence). The V end lost 3 bases, the J end lost 4 bases, and 21 bases lay between the germline ends. The CDR3 DNA follows: TGTGCCAGCAGTTTCATCGCCCGGGGGGGGAAGGCCTATGGCTACACCTTC. It translates to CASSFIARGGKAYGYTF.

V is TRBV20-1 and J is TRBJ2-1, with no clear D. This CDR3 is 11 amino acids long. The V end lost 3 bases, the J end lost 5 bases, and 5 bases lay between the germline ends. The germline V gene has CDR1 DFQATT and CDR2 SNEGSKA (reference sequence). CDR3 DNA sequence: TGCAGTGCTAGTCCCGACAATGAGCAGTTCTTC. Translating gives CSASPDNEQFF.

J is TRBJ2-7 and V is TRBV4-3, with D possibly matching TRBD1 (6 bases). The CDR3 has 14 residues. V was trimmed by 6 bases and J by 2 bases, leaving 14 bases between them. CDR1 is LGHNA, CDR2 YSLEER, per germline. The CDR3 DNA reads TGCGCCAGCAGTCCCGGACAGACCCCCTACGAGCAGTACTTC. This gives the protein CASSPGQTPYEQYF.

This chain connects TRBV7-9 to TRBJ2-7; a weak D match, TRBD1 (6 bases). The CDR3 is made up of 14 amino acids. CDR1 is SEHNR, CDR2 FQNEAQ, per germline (reference sequence). V lost 4 bases to trimming and J lost 1 base, with 11 bases between them. The CDR3: CASSSGHGSYEQYF. The DNA of the CDR3 is TGTGCCAGCAGCTCGGGACATGGATCCTACGAGCAGTACTTC.

The chain combines TRBV27 with TRBJ1-1; tentatively, D is TRBD1 (5 bases). The germline gives CDR1 MNHEY, CDR2 SMNVEV (reference sequence). This CDR3 is 14 amino acids long. The V end lost 8 bases, the J end lost 3 bases, and 16 bases lay between the germline ends. CDR3 amino acids: CASGSRWGDTEAFF. CDR3 sequence (DNA): TGTGCCAGCGGTTCCAGGTGGGGGGACACTGAAGCTTTCTTT.

This chain connects TRBV27 to TRBJ2-1, with D tentatively TRBD2 (5 bases). Germline V lookup: CDR1 MNHEY, CDR2 SMNVEV (reference sequence). The CDR3 has 11 amino acids. The V end lost 6 bases, the J end lost 12 bases, and 12 bases lay between the germline ends. In nucleotides, the CDR3 is TGTGCCAGCAGGGACGGGATCGCGCAGTTCTTC. Protein sequence: CASRDGIAQFF.

As for this clone: Germline is not matched at one junction end, which may reflect a read error. CDR3 in DNA: TGTGCCAGCAGTTTATCTCAGAACTCTGAAGCTTTCTTT. As protein: CASSLSQNSEAFF. The chain carries TRBV27 and TRBJ1-1, with D hard to call. Germline values: CDR1 MNHEY, CDR2 SMNVEV (reference sequence). The length of the CDR3 is 13 residues.